The 25 T cell receptor beta chains reported below all come from one sample, sequenced in a study of STAT5B mutations in CD4+ large granular lymphocyte leukemia. Clones were sequenced by immunoSEQ multiplex PCR, and TCRdb holds only the in-frame ones, with some missing. The data contain around 20,000 clones, around 76% of them singletons. The sequenced sample was CD4+ T cells from blood buffy coats. The receptors originated from a human donor in good health.

The rearrangement uses TRBV5-1 and TRBJ2-2; 7 nucleotides match TRBD1. The length of the CDR3 is 15 residues. V trimming: 0 bases; J trimming: 1 base; junction bases outside the gene matches: 0. Germline CDR1 and CDR2: SGHRS and YFSETQ. The CDR3 is CASSLGTGNTGELFF. CDR3 nucleotide sequence: TGCGCCAGCAGCTTGGGGACAGGGAACACCGGGGAGCTGTTTTTT.

J is TRBJ2-1 and V is TRBV7-9, with 10 bases lining up with TRBD2. The germline V gene encodes CDR1 SEHNR and CDR2 FQNEAQ (reference sequence). V lost 2 bases to trimming and J lost 0 bases; unmatched junction nucleotides: 7. The CDR3 extends over 18 amino acids. CDR3 sequence reads: CASSLLAGGPRSYNEQFF. The CDR3 DNA is TGTGCCAGCAGCTTATTAGCGGGAGGCCCCCGCTCCTACAATGAGCAGTTCTTC.

This chain links TRBV5-4 with TRBJ1-1; D might be TRBD1 (5 bases). V was trimmed by 4 bases and J by 0 bases, leaving 13 bases between them. Germline CDR1 reads SGHNT; CDR2 reads YYREEE (reference sequence). This CDR3 is built from 15 residues. The chain's CDR3 is CASSPNGGLNTEAFF. In DNA, the CDR3 is TGTGCCAGCAGCCCTAACGGGGGGTTGAACACTGAAGCTTTCTTT.

The chain employs TRBV16 and TRBJ1-1; 7 nucleotides agree with TRBD1. The J segment lost 6 bases and the V segment lost 4 bases, leaving 11 bases of the junction unmatched. Looked up from germline, CDR1 is KGHSY and CDR2 is FQNENV. The CDR3 totals 15 residues. In nucleotides, the CDR3 is TGTGCCAGCAGCCGCGCGGCGACAGGGATCGCTGAAGCTTTCTTT. Residues: CASSRAATGIAEAFF.

This sequence joins TRBV4-1 and TRBJ1-6, with 7 bases that match TRBD1. With V trimmed by 3 bases and J by 0 bases, 8 bases remained unmatched. The CDR3 runs to 18 residues. From germline, CDR1 is MGHRA and CDR2 YSYEKL. For the CDR3, the DNA is TGCGCCAGCAGCCAGTGGGACAGTTTGAGCTCCTATAATTCACCCCTCCACTTT. Protein product: CASSQWDSLSSYNSPLHF.

This chain joins TRBV7-5 and TRBJ2-7. TRBV7-5 is a recognized pseudogene. CDR3 size: 13 residues. CDR3 in DNA: TGTGCCAGCAGCTCGCGGGACAACAACGAGCAGTACTTC. It is translated as CASSSRDNNEQYF.

This clone was counted only a few times. The chain joins TRBV19 to TRBJ1-5; 7 bases align to TRBD1. Germline trimming cut 5 bases from V and 0 bases from J; bases unmatched to any gene: 4. The CDR3 totals 15 residues. Germline V lookup: CDR1 LNHDA, CDR2 SQIVND (reference sequence). The DNA for the CDR3 is TGTGCCAGTAGTGTTGACAGGGTTAGCAATCAGCCCCAGCATTTT. Its translation is CASSVDRVSNQPQHF.

This chain connects TRBV11-2 to TRBJ2-4; 8 bases line up with TRBD2. The germline V gene encodes CDR1 SGHAT and CDR2 FQNNGV. The CDR3 runs 14 residues. V lost 5 bases to trimming and J lost 3 bases; unmatched junction nucleotides: 3. CDR3 nucleotide sequence: TGTGCCAGCAGCCAGGCGGGGGGCAAAAACATTCAGTACTTC. Translating it yields CASSQAGGKNIQYF.

The chain couples TRBV6-5 to TRBJ2-7; 9 bases align to TRBD2. After removal of 5 bases from V and 12 bases from J, the junction contained 17 bases not matched to a gene. The CDR3 runs 15 residues. Germline lookup yields CDR1 MNHEY and CDR2 SVGAGI. In DNA, the CDR3 is TGTGCCAGCAGTAAAGGGACTAGCCCACAGTTCTTGTTGTACTTC. It translates to CASSKGTSPQFLLYF.

The chain uses TRBV5-1 and TRBJ2-1, with 8 bases matching TRBD2. The germline V gene encodes CDR1 SGHRS and CDR2 YFSETQ. The CDR3 contains 16 residues. With 5 bases clipped from V and 6 bases from J, the junction kept 13 bases outside the gene matches. CDR3: CASSPVGGAPFNEQFF. Written as DNA, the CDR3 is TGCGCCAGCAGTCCGGTCGGGGGGGCTCCTTTCAATGAGCAGTTCTTC.

The chain is built from TRBV5-6 and TRBJ2-7; TRBD2 agrees at 7 bases. V lost 6 bases to trimming and J lost 3 bases; unmatched junction nucleotides: 12. This CDR3 has 15 residues. Germline CDR1 SGHDT, CDR2 YYEEEE. The CDR3 DNA reads TGTGCCAGCACCTCTCCTAGCGGAAACTTCTACGAGCAGTACTTC. Protein product: CASTSPSGNFYEQYF.

The V and J genes are TRBV2 and TRBJ2-7, with D tentatively TRBD2 (5 bases). Trimming stripped 8 bases from V and 5 bases from J, with 16 bases between. Germline V gene sequence: CDR1 SNHLY, CDR2 FYNNEI. CDR3 length: 13 residues. In nucleotides, the CDR3 is TGTGCCAGCGTTGCCGGGTCCGGGGACGAGCAGTACTTC. This encodes CASVAGSGDEQYF.

The chain recombines TRBV10-3 with TRBJ1-3, with 7 nucleotides matching TRBD1. J lost 1 base, V lost 0 bases, and 6 bases had no gene match. The CDR3 sequence is 17 residues long. Germline assignment: CDR1 ENHRY and CDR2 SYGVKD. Written as DNA, the CDR3 is TGTGCCATCAGTGAGTCGTTCCCGACAGGGTCTGGAAACACCATATATTTT. It codes for CAISESFPTGSGNTIYF.

The chain is built from TRBV6-6 and TRBJ2-7, with 8 bases identical to TRBD1. Per germline, CDR1 MNHNY and CDR2 SVGAGI (reference sequence). J lost 5 bases, V lost 1 base, and 1 base had no gene match. The CDR3 has 13 residues. CDR3 region: CASSYLQGDEQYF. The CDR3 DNA sequence: TGTGCCAGCAGTTACTTACAGGGGGACGAGCAGTACTTC.

J is TRBJ2-1 and V is TRBV7-2, with TRBD1 identical over 7 bases. Germline trimming cut 4 bases from V and 16 bases from J; bases unmatched to any gene: 10. The CDR3 is 12 amino acids. CDR1 SGHTA and CDR2 FQGNSA come from the germline V gene. This CDR3 reads CASSSTGVEKFF. The CDR3 coding sequence is TGTGCCAGCAGCTCCACAGGGGTCGAAAAATTCTTC.

The chain has TRBV4-1 and TRBJ1-6, with 8 positions matching TRBD1. CDR1 and CDR2 (germline): MGHRA, YSYEKL. J gave up 2 bases and V 0 bases, and 9 bases lay outside the gene matches. This CDR3 spans 19 amino acids. The CDR3 nucleotides read TGCGCCAGCAGCCAAGATCAGAGTGACAGGGGCCCCTATAATTCACCCCTCCACTTT. Its protein is CASSQDQSDRGPYNSPLHF.

V and J are TRBV6-5 and TRBJ1-5, with 7 bases identical to TRBD1. The germline V gene encodes CDR1 MNHEY and CDR2 SVGAGI. V dropped 6 bases and J dropped 9; count of bases not matched to a gene: 5. The CDR3 is 12 residues long. The CDR3 bases are TGTGCCAGCAGGGAAAACAGGGGGCCCCAGCATTTT. Translating it yields CASRENRGPQHF.

This chain joins TRBV4-1 and TRBJ2-1; the match to TRBD1 covers 8 bases. Germline V gives CDR1 MGHRA, CDR2 YSYEKL. The CDR3 covers 15 residues. V lost 5 bases, J lost 7 bases, and 10 bases stayed unmatched. The CDR3 protein is CASSTDRVDWNEQFF. CDR3 coding DNA: TGCGCCAGCAGCACGGACAGGGTTGACTGGAATGAGCAGTTCTTC.

The chain links TRBV7-6 to TRBJ2-7; 7 nucleotides align to TRBD2. Germline V lookup: CDR1 SGHVS, CDR2 FNYEAQ. V trimming: 6 bases; J trimming: 7 bases; junction bases outside the gene matches: 9. CDR3 length: 13 amino acids. The CDR3 DNA follows: TGTGCCAGCAGTTTAACTAGGGAGGGAGAGCAGTACTTC. Protein sequence: CASSLTREGEQYF. Complete variable domain (other parts from reference TRBV7-6 and TRBJ2-7): GAGVSQSPRYKVTKRGQDVALRCDPISGHVSLYWYRQALGQGPEFLTYFNYEAQQDKSGLPNDRFSAERPEGSISTLTIQRTEQRDSAMYRCASSLTREGEQYFGPGTRLTVT.

This sequence joins TRBV4-1 and TRBJ2-4; no clear D. CDR1 MGHRA and CDR2 YSYEKL come from the germline V gene. The CDR3 loop spans 20 amino acids. V was pared by 3 bases and J by 2 bases, with 26 bases between. CDR3 in DNA: TGCGCCAGCAGCCACATCTCGTCCGGACGGACCTATCCATCCAAAAACATTCAGTACTTC. Its translation: CASSHISSGRTYPSKNIQYF.

The CDR3 region is CASSQGAGATQYF. CDR3 DNA: TGCGCCAGCAGCCAAGGAGCGGGGGCTACCCAGTACTTC. The rearrangement links TRBV4-3 to TRBJ2-5; 8 bases align to TRBD2. V shed 1 base and J 8 bases; nucleotides not matched to a gene: 3. The CDR3 has 13 residues. Germline-derived CDR1 and CDR2 are LGHNA and YSLEER.

The chain recombines TRBV28 with TRBJ2-1, with TRBD2 identical over 10 bases. This CDR3 spans 15 amino acids. Trimming removed 4 bases from V and 12 bases from J; junction bases left unmatched: 12. Germline V lookup: CDR1 MDHEN, CDR2 SYDVKM. CDR3 nucleotides: TGTGCCAGCAGTTCAAAGCGGGGGGGCCGTCTTGGGCAGTTCTTC. This translates into CASSSKRGGRLGQFF.

The rearrangement uses TRBV30 and TRBJ2-2; D is undetermined. Trimming removed 0 bases at V and 6 bases at J, with 8 bases between. The germline V gene has CDR1 GTSNPN and CDR2 SVGIG (reference sequence). The CDR3 loop spans 13 amino acids. CDR3 residues: CAWSVSLAGELFF. CDR3 nucleotides: TGTGCCTGGAGTGTATCCCTGGCCGGGGAGCTGTTTTTT.

V usage is TRBV7-8 and J usage is TRBJ2-5; 8 bases are shared with TRBD1. The length of the CDR3 is 15 residues. V shed 5 bases and J 5 bases; nucleotides not matched to a gene: 10. Germline V gene sequence: CDR1 SGHVS, CDR2 FQNEAQ. The CDR3 spells CASSLGQADGETQYF. The CDR3, as DNA: TGTGCCAGCAGCCTGGGACAGGCCGATGGCGAGACCCAGTACTTC.

The table lists this clone with a count of one. DNA of the CDR3: TGTGCCAGCAGCCCTAGACTAGCGGGAGATATAGATACGCAGTATTTT. Protein: CASSPRLAGDIDTQYF. The V gene is TRBV7-9, the J gene TRBJ2-3; TRBD2 aligns across 12 bases. The V segment lost 5 bases and the J segment 5 bases; nucleotides outside the gene matches: 8. The germline V gene encodes CDR1 SEHNR and CDR2 FQNEAQ (reference sequence). The CDR3 spans 16 residues.